A selection of T cell receptor beta chains follows, all from one sample in a study of cytomegalovirus exposure and HLA in healthy donors. The protocol was immunoSEQ multiplex PCR, while the TCRdb copy is restricted to in-frame clones and leaves out a portion. In all, the sample yields some 160,000 clones. Specimen: PBMCs. The receptors here all came from a man aged 25 to 40 in good health and CMV-seronegative. The CDR3 runs from the conserved cysteine through the conserved F or W. D genes are given only for firm matches.

v_call	d_call	j_call	cdr3_aa	cdr3_nt
TRBV7-6	TRBD2	TRBJ2-3	CASSPSGRVDTQYF	TGTGCCAGCAGCCCGAGCGGGAGGGTAGATACGCAGTATTTT
TRBV5-1	NA	TRBJ1-2	CASSLDRSNYGYTF	TGCGCCAGCAGCTTGGACAGGTCCAACTATGGCTACACCTTC
TRBV5-6	TRBD1	TRBJ2-7	CASSLEGTGTYEQYF	TGTGCCAGCAGCTTGGAGGGGACAGGCACCTACGAGCAGTACTTC
TRBV9	NA	TRBJ2-3	CASSPQVADTQYF	TGTGCCAGCAGCCCTCAGGTCGCAGATACGCAGTATTTT
TRBV6-1	TRBD1	TRBJ1-2	CASSEDWTGTRGYTF	TGTGCCAGCAGTGAAGACTGGACAGGGACGCGGGGCTACACCTTC
TRBV6-9	TRBD1	TRBJ2-4	CASSYTGAENIQYF	TGTGCCAGCAGTTATACAGGGGCTGAAAACATTCAGTACTTC
TRBV7-3	TRBD1	TRBJ2-2	CASSFTGGTGELFF	TGTGCCAGCAGCTTTACAGGGGGGACCGGGGAGCTGTTTTTT
TRBV27	TRBD1	TRBJ1-2	CASSFLDRGVYGYTF	TGTGCCAGCAGTTTTTTGGACAGGGGGGTCTATGGCTACACCTTC
TRBV7-6	TRBD1	TRBJ2-5	CASSGQEQETQYF	TGTGCCAGCAGCGGACAGGAACAAGAGACCCAGTACTTC
TRBV19	TRBD1	TRBJ1-1	CASSIDGQGEAFF	TGTGCCAGTAGTATAGACGGACAGGGTGAAGCTTTCTTT
TRBV28	NA	TRBJ1-1	CASSLGFLGAEAFF	TGTGCCAGCAGTTTAGGTTTTCTAGGAGCTGAAGCTTTCTTT
TRBV27	NA	TRBJ2-7	CASSSRDSYEQYF	TGTGCCAGCAGTTCCAGGGACTCCTACGAGCAGTACTTC
TRBV10-3	TRBD1	TRBJ1-4	CAISARDRETGQKLFF	TGTGCCATCAGTGCCCGGGACAGGGAGACGGGGCAAAAACTGTTTTTT
TRBV18	TRBD2	TRBJ2-1	CASSPRQGGNEQFF	TGTGCCAGCTCACCACGGCAGGGAGGGAATGAGCAGTTCTTC
TRBV5-1	NA	TRBJ2-7	CASSFRREGYEQYF	TGCGCCAGCAGCTTCCGACGGGAAGGGTACGAGCAGTACTTC
TRBV11-2	NA	TRBJ1-1	CASSSDWDSASGTEAFF	TGTGCCAGCAGCTCAGACTGGGACTCGGCGAGCGGCACTGAAGCTTTCTTT
TRBV5-4	TRBD2	TRBJ2-1	CASSRSGSLSYNEQFF	TGTGCCAGCAGCCGTAGCGGGAGTCTGTCCTACAATGAGCAGTTCTTC
TRBV7-2	TRBD2	TRBJ2-3	CASSPEGRFGGRADTQYF	TGTGCCAGCAGCCCGGAGGGACGTTTCGGCGGGAGGGCAGATACGCAGTATTTT
TRBV25-1	NA	TRBJ2-7	CASSGSPHREQYF	TGTGCCAGCAGTGGGTCGCCGCACCGGGAGCAGTACTTC
TRBV10-1	TRBD1	TRBJ1-2	CASSAGTGRPGYTF	TGCGCCAGCAGCGCTGGGACAGGGCGGCCTGGCTACACCTTC
TRBV18	TRBD1	TRBJ1-5	CASSRGTGLHQPQHF	TGTGCCAGCTCACGCGGGACAGGGCTCCATCAGCCCCAGCATTTT
TRBV7-2	NA	TRBJ2-1	CASSLDDRSYNEQFF	TGTGCCAGCAGCTTAGATGACAGATCCTACAATGAGCAGTTCTTC
TRBV10-1	NA	TRBJ2-5	CASSGGTREETQYF	TGCGCCAGCAGTGGAGGGACTCGCGAAGAGACCCAGTACTTC
TRBV29-1	TRBD1	TRBJ2-5	CSVGDRGQETQYF	TGCAGCGTTGGGGACAGGGGCCAAGAGACCCAGTACTTC
TRBV5-1	TRBD1	TRBJ1-6	CASSTGGNSPLHF	TGCGCCAGCAGCACAGGGGGCAATTCACCCCTCCACTTT
TRBV7-3	TRBD2	TRBJ2-1	CASSQVAGGYEQFF	TGTGCCAGCAGCCAGGTAGCGGGGGGCTATGAGCAGTTCTTC
TRBV5-8	NA	TRBJ2-2	CASGEQVPGELFF	TGTGCCAGCGGCGAACAGGTCCCCGGGGAGCTGTTTTTT
TRBV5-1	NA	TRBJ1-2	CASSPQEGNYGYTF	TGCGCCAGCAGCCCCCAGGAGGGGAACTATGGCTACACCTTC
TRBV2	NA	TRBJ1-2	CASEGAAYGYTF	TGTGCCAGCGAAGGGGCCGCATATGGCTACACCTTC
TRBV5-5	TRBD1	TRBJ1-5	CASSLGGQGGYGSNQPQHF	TGTGCCAGCAGCTTGGGGGGACAGGGGGGATATGGGAGCAATCAGCCCCAGCATTTT
TRBV11-3	NA	TRBJ1-2	CASSLRDDYGYTF	TGTGCCAGCAGCTTGCGGGACGACTATGGCTACACCTTC
TRBV18	NA	TRBJ2-7	CASSPPAAPMEQYF	TGTGCCAGCTCACCACCGGCGGCTCCTATGGAGCAGTACTTC
TRBV6-5	NA	TRBJ1-1	CASSPRPTTEAFF	TGTGCCAGCAGCCCTAGACCGACCACTGAAGCTTTCTTT
TRBV5-1	TRBD2	TRBJ2-5	CASSGGPGGETQYF	TGCGCCAGCAGCGGGGGTCCGGGAGGGGAGACCCAGTACTTC
TRBV7-7	NA	TRBJ2-1	CASSPGISSYNEQFF	TGTGCCAGCAGCCCCGGGATTAGCTCCTACAATGAGCAGTTCTTC
TRBV4-1	TRBD1	TRBJ2-6	CASSHPTDRVKGGANVLTF	TGCGCCAGCAGCCATCCCACGGACAGGGTGAAAGGTGGGGCCAACGTCCTGACTTTC
TRBV27	NA	TRBJ2-5	CASSLHPRETQYF	TGTGCCAGCAGTTTGCACCCTCGGGAGACCCAGTACTTC
TRBV5-5	TRBD1	TRBJ1-1	CASSSQGDVSGEAFF	TGTGCCAGCAGCTCACAGGGGGATGTGAGTGGGGAAGCTTTCTTT
TRBV5-6	TRBD1	TRBJ1-4	CASSSTGGREKLFF	TGTGCCAGCAGCTCTACAGGGGGCAGAGAAAAACTGTTTTTT
TRBV7-9	TRBD1	TRBJ2-1	CASRQRVQGARYNEQFF	TGTGCCAGCAGACAACGCGTACAGGGGGCAAGGTACAATGAGCAGTTCTTC
TRBV5-1	TRBD1	TRBJ2-7	CASSFGTGTGEQYF	TGCGCCAGCAGCTTCGGGACAGGGACCGGCGAGCAGTACTTC
TRBV27	TRBD1	TRBJ2-7	CASSSPGQGYEQYF	TGTGCCAGCAGTTCACCGGGACAGGGCTACGAGCAGTACTTC
TRBV5-1	TRBD2	TRBJ2-5	CASSAGGTSGQETQYF	TGCGCCAGCAGCGCCGGCGGTACTAGCGGCCAAGAGACCCAGTACTTC
TRBV5-1	NA	TRBJ1-1	CASSLDSNTEAFF	TGCGCCAGCAGCTTGGACAGTAACACTGAAGCTTTCTTT
TRBV7-7	NA	TRBJ2-1	CASSPRRDNNEQFF	TGTGCCAGCAGCCCACGGCGGGATAATAATGAGCAGTTCTTC
TRBV29-1	TRBD1	TRBJ1-3	CSVTTGAGNTIYF	TGCAGCGTTACAACAGGGGCTGGAAACACCATATATTTT
TRBV11-2	NA	TRBJ1-1	CASSFTQGRNTEAFF	TGTGCCAGCAGCTTTACGCAGGGGCGGAACACTGAAGCTTTCTTT
TRBV6-5	TRBD1	TRBJ1-4	CASSYHSGTGDGKLFF	TGTGCCAGCAGTTACCATAGTGGGACAGGGGACGGAAAACTGTTTTTT
TRBV7-9	NA	TRBJ1-1	CASSYPIAGNTEAFF	TGTGCCAGCAGCTATCCCATCGCAGGGAACACTGAAGCTTTCTTT
TRBV7-9	NA	TRBJ2-7	CASSLAGETSYEQYF	TGTGCCAGCAGCTTGGCAGGGGAGACCTCCTACGAGCAGTACTTC
TRBV6-4	TRBD2	TRBJ2-1	CASSRTLSGANYNEQFF	TGTGCCAGCAGTAGGACTCTTAGCGGGGCCAATTACAATGAGCAGTTCTTC